One sample yielded the 5 T cell receptor beta chains listed below, sequenced in a study of T cells after yellow fever vaccination. TCRdb called the 5' RACE reads again in MiXCR, with one record for every CDR3 protein. The sample includes approximately 96,000 distinct CDR3 sequences, about 8.2% of them seen just once. Sequences were derived from CD8+ T cells not binding an NS4B(214-222) dextramer, sorted from PBMCs, sampled roughly 15 days after the first yellow fever vaccination. Receptors originate from a man aged 18 to 29 who received the YFV17D yellow fever vaccine.

This clonotype was detected many times. The V and J genes are TRBV7-6 and TRBJ2-7, with 10 positions matching TRBD2. Trimming at V came to 2 bases and at J to 5 bases, leaving 3 bases not matched to a gene. Germline loops: CDR1 SGHVS, CDR2 FNYEAQ. This CDR3 comprises 14 residues. The CDR3 is CASSLKAGGHEQYF. The CDR3 DNA sequence: TGTGCCAGCAGCTTAAAAGCGGGGGGGCACGAGCAGTACTTC.

This clonotype was found a few times. This rearrangement joins TRBV2 to TRBJ1-6; possible D gene TRBD1, 6 bases. With 6 bases removed from V and 8 bases from J, the gap between germline ends came to 17 bases. The CDR3 covers 15 residues. Germline-derived CDR1 and CDR2 are SNHLY and FYNNEI. The CDR3 region is CASSKDGGLYSPLHF. In nucleotides, the CDR3 is TGTGCCAGCAGCAAAGACGGGGGGCTGTATTCACCCCTCCACTTT.

This clonotype was recorded only once. At one boundary the junction diverges from the germline segment, which might be a read error. The rearrangement uses TRBV4-3 and TRBJ2-2, with 8 bases identical to TRBD1. There are 18 residues in the CDR3. From germline, CDR1 is LGHNA and CDR2 YSLEER. CDR3 loop: CASSQDLWQGANTGELLF. CDR3 nucleotide sequence: TGCGCCAGCAGCCAAGATCTGTGGCAGGGGGCGAACACCGGGGAGCTGCTTTTT.

This clonotype was counted ten times or more. The rearrangement links TRBV6-4 to TRBJ2-2, with a possible D match to TRBD2 (6 bases). The V end was cut by 3 bases, the J end by 4 bases, with 6 bases between. The CDR3 spans 13 residues. Germline CDR1 MRHNA, CDR2 SNTAGT. CDR3 sequence (DNA): TGTGCCAGCAGTGAGACTAGCACCGGGGAGCTGTTTTTT. It yields the protein CASSETSTGELFF.

This clonotype was seen only a few times. V usage is TRBV29-1 and J usage is TRBJ1-2; D perhaps matches TRBD1 (5 bases). CDR3 length: 13 amino acids. Germline lookup yields CDR1 SQVTM and CDR2 ANQGSEA. V was shortened by 2 bases and J by 4 bases, with 11 bases between the two germline ends. This CDR3 reads CSVEMRGPYGYTF. The CDR3, as DNA: TGCAGCGTTGAAATGAGGGGACCCTATGGCTACACCTTC.